Listed below are T cell receptor beta chains from one sample, sequenced in a study of T cells in Graves' hyperthyroidism and ophthalmopathy. TCRdb re-derived calls from the multiplex PCR reads in MiXCR, one entry per CDR3 protein. The table shows approximately 500,000 distinct CDR3 sequences, with under 60% occurring only once. Sequenced material: peripheral blood or thyroid tissue (not recorded which). The receptors originated from a woman between 18 and 29 years old with Graves' hyperthyroidism. CDR3s include the opening cysteine and the closing phenylalanine or tryptophan. A D gene is named only where the DNA matches it firmly. Clone size, where shown, is once, few, many, or a class for clones that have expanded.

DNA	CDR3	D	J	size	V
TGTGCCAGCAGCCACCTCAGATCAGATACGCAGTATTTT	CASSHLRSDTQYF	.	TRBJ2-3	.	TRBV14
TGTGCCAGCAGCCCAGGAGGGGGCATCGAGACCCAGTACTTC	CASSPGGGIETQYF	.	TRBJ2-5	.	TRBV9
TGTGCCAGCCCTATAGGACAGGGTTTCGGCGAGCAGTACTTC	CASPIGQGFGEQYF	TRBD1	TRBJ2-7	many	TRBV12-3/TRBV12-4
TGTGCCAGCAGGGTGAACCCGGGACAGGGAGTAACAGATACGCAGTATTTT	CASRVNPGQGVTDTQYF	TRBD1	TRBJ2-3	.	TRBV12-3/TRBV12-4
TGCAGCGTTAGGGCAGACGGAGGGGAGGAAAAACTGTTTTTT	CSVRADGGEEKLFF	.	TRBJ1-4	.	TRBV29-1
TGTGCCAGCGGGAGGGGCAGGAACACCGGGGAGCAATATGGCTACACCTTC	CASGRGRNTGEQYGYTF	.	TRBJ1-2	.	TRBV2
TGCGCCAGCAGCCAACCACGAAAACTAGCGGGGAACACCGGGGAGCTGTTTTTT	CASSQPRKLAGNTGELFF	TRBD2	TRBJ2-2	few	TRBV4-1
TGTGCCAGCAGTTTCAGTCTTCGGAACACTGAAGCTTTCTTT	CASSFSLRNTEAFF	.	TRBJ1-1	.	TRBV27
TGTGCCAGCAGTCCCGGGGGGACCCAGCATTTT	CASSPGGTQHF	.	TRBJ1-5	.	TRBV12-3/TRBV12-4
TGTGCCAGCAGTGGACTAGCGGGAGCCTACGAGCAGTACTTC	CASSGLAGAYEQYF	TRBD2	TRBJ2-7	.	TRBV6-4
TGTGCCAGCATTAAGGGACTAGCGGGAAGTCCAACCCACGAGCAGTACTTC	CASIKGLAGSPTHEQYF	TRBD2	TRBJ2-7	.	TRBV12-3/TRBV12-4
TGTGCCAGCAGCTACAGACAGGGCCTCCCCTCTGGAAACACCATATATTTT	CASSYRQGLPSGNTIYF	TRBD1	TRBJ1-3	.	TRBV7-9
TGTGCCAGCTCACCCGAATACGGGTCCTACGAGCAGTACTTC	CASSPEYGSYEQYF	.	TRBJ2-7	few	TRBV18
TGTGCCAGCAGTGGGGACAGAGGGGGGTTTGGCTATGGCTACACCTTC	CASSGDRGGFGYGYTF	TRBD1	TRBJ1-2	.	TRBV2
TGTGCCAGCAGTTTTGGGGAAGAGACCCAGTACTTC	CASSFGEETQYF	.	TRBJ2-5	many	TRBV12-3/TRBV12-4
TGTGCCACCAGTGAGGTCGGTCAGCCCCAGCATTTT	CATSEVGQPQHF	.	TRBJ1-5	many	TRBV24-1
TGTGCCACCAGTGATCGGTGGGATGGCTACACCTTC	CATSDRWDGYTF	.	TRBJ1-2	many	TRBV24-1
TGTGCCAGCAGCCGAGGGGTCACCGGGGAGCTGTTTTTT	CASSRGVTGELFF	.	TRBJ2-2	many	TRBV7-3
TGTGCCAGCACCGGGACTAGCGGGAGTTACGCGCAGTACTTC	CASTGTSGSYAQYF	TRBD2	TRBJ2-7	few	TRBV12-3/TRBV12-4
TGCAGCGCGAAGGGGGACCGAGCCAACACTGAAGCTTTCTTT	CSAKGDRANTEAFF	.	TRBJ1-1	many	TRBV29-1
TGTGCCAGCAGCTTACCAAGAAGGAACACTGAAGCTTTCTTT	CASSLPRRNTEAFF	.	TRBJ1-1	.	TRBV7-2
TGTGCCAGCAGTTACTCGAGTAATTCACCCCTCCACTTT	CASSYSSNSPLHF	.	TRBJ1-6	many	TRBV6-2/TRBV6-3
TGTGCCAGCAGTTTAGGTCCAGGGGATACTTACGAGCAGTACTTC	CASSLGPGDTYEQYF	.	TRBJ2-7	many	TRBV12-3/TRBV12-4
TGCAGTGCAGGGGAGGCCCGGGACACGTTGAGATTCTTC	CSAGEARDTLRFF	.	TRBJ1-2	.	TRBV20-1
TGTGCCAGCACCGCCGACAGGGAATTCGACGAGCAGTACTTC	CASTADREFDEQYF	TRBD1	TRBJ2-7	few	TRBV7-8
TGCAGCGCCGACGGACAGGGAACTGGCTACACCTTC	CSADGQGTGYTF	TRBD1	TRBJ1-2	once	TRBV29-1
TGTGCCAGCAGTTACTCGTTAAAGGGCGACTACGAGCAGTACTTC	CASSYSLKGDYEQYF	.	TRBJ2-7	few	TRBV6-2/TRBV6-3
TGTGCCAGCAGCTTATCGCCCCTGACTTTC	CASSLSPLTF	.	TRBJ2-6	.	TRBV11-1
TGTGCCAGCAGCCTACCGGGGACTAGCGGGAGCTCCTACGAGCAGTACTTC	CASSLPGTSGSSYEQYF	TRBD2	TRBJ2-7	.	TRBV7-2
TGCGCCAGCAGTGAAACTAGGCGGAAGAACACTGAAGCTTTCTTT	CASSETRRKNTEAFF	.	TRBJ1-1	many	TRBV10-2
TGCAGTGCCAACCCCAGGACTAGCGGGAGTGTTGATACGCAGTATTTT	CSANPRTSGSVDTQYF	TRBD2	TRBJ2-3	few	TRBV20-1
TGTGCCAGCAGCGTTGTGACGGGGGAGCAGTACTTC	CASSVVTGEQYF	.	TRBJ2-7	.	TRBV5-1
TGTGCCAGCAGCAGGACTAGCGGGAGGGAGAGTGAGCAGTTCTTC	CASSRTSGRESEQFF	TRBD2	TRBJ2-1	.	TRBV7-2
TGTGCCATCAGTAGGGGACTAGCGGGAATCCAAGAGACCCAGTACTTC	CAISRGLAGIQETQYF	TRBD2	TRBJ2-5	.	TRBV10-3
TGTGCTAGTGGTTTAGGGCAAGAAAGTCATTTT	CASGLGQESHF	.	TRBJ1-5	.	TRBV12-5